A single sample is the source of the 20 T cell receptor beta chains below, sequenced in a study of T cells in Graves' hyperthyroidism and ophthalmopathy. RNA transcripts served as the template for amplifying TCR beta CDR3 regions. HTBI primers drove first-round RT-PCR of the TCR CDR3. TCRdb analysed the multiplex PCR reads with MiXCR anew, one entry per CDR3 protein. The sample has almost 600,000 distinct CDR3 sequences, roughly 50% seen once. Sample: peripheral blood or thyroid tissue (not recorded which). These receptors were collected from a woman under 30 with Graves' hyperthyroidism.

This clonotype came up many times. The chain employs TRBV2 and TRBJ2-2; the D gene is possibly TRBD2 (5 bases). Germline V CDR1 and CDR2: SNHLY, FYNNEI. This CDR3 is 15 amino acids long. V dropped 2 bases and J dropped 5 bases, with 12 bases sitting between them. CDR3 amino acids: CASSEKGSGTGELFF. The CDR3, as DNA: TGTGCCAGCAGTGAAAAGGGATCGGGGACCGGGGAGCTGTTTTTT.

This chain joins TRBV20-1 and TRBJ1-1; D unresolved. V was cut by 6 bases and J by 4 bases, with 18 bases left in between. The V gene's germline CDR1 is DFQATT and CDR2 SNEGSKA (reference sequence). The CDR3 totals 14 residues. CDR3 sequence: CSASSMGLTTEAFF. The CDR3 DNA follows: TGCAGTGCCAGTAGTATGGGCCTAACCACTGAAGCTTTCTTT.

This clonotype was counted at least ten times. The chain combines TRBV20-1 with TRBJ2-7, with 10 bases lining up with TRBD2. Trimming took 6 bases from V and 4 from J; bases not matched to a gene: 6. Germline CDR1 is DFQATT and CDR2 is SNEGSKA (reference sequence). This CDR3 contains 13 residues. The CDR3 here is CSAPSGSKYEQYF. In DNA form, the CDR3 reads TGCAGTGCCCCTAGCGGGAGTAAGTACGAGCAGTACTTC.

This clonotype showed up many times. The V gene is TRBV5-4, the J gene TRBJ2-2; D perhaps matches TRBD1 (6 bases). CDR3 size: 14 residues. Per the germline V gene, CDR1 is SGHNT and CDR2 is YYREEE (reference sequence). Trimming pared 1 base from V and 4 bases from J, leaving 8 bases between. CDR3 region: CASSLLTGTGELFF. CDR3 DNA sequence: TGTGCCAGCAGCTTGTTGACAGGCACCGGGGAGCTGTTTTTT.

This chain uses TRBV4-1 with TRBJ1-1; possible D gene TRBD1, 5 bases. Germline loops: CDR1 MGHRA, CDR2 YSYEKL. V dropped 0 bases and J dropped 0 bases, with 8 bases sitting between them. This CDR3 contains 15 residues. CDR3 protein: CASSQDGHMNTEAFF. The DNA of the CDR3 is TGCGCCAGCAGCCAAGATGGACACATGAACACTGAAGCTTTCTTT.

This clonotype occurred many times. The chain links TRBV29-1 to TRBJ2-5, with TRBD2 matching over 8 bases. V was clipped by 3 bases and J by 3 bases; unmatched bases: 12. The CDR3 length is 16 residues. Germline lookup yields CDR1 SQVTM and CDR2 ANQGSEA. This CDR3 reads CSVDTGGTAFEETQYF. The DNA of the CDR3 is TGCAGCGTTGATACGGGGGGGACGGCCTTTGAAGAGACCCAGTACTTC.

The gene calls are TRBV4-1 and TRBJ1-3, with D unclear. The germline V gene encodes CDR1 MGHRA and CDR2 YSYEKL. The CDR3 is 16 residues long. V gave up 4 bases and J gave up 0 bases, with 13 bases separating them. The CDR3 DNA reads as TGCGCCAGCAGCCCCGGTCCGACCGACTCTGGAAACACCATATATTTT. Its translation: CASSPGPTDSGNTIYF.

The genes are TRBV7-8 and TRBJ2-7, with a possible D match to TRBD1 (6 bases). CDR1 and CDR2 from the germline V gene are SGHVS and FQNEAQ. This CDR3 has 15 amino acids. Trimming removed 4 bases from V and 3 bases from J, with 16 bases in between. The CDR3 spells CASSYYRDRNYEQYF. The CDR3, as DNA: TGTGCCAGCAGCTACTACAGGGACCGTAACTACGAGCAGTACTTC. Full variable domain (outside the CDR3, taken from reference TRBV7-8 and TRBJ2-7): GAGVSQSPRYKVAKRGQDVALRCDPISGHVSLFWYQQALGQGPEFLTYFQNEAQLDKSGLPSDRFFAERPEGSVSTLKIQRTQQEDSAVYLCASSYYRDRNYEQYFGPGTRLTVT.

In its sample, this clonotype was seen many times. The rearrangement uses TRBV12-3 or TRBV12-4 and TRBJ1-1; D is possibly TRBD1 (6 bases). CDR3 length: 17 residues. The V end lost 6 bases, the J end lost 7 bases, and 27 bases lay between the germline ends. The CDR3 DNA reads TGTGCCAGCAGCCCACAAGATAGGGACACCCTATTGCGTGAAGCTTTCTTT. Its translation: CASSPQDRDTLLREAFF.

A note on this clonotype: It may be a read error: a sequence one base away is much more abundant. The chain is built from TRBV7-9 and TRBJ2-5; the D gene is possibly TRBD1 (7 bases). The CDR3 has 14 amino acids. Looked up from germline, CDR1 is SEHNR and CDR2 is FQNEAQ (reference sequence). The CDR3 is CAGSQGGGVETQYF. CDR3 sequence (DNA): TGTGCCGGCAGCCAGGGGGGTGGCGTAGAGACCCAGTACTTC.

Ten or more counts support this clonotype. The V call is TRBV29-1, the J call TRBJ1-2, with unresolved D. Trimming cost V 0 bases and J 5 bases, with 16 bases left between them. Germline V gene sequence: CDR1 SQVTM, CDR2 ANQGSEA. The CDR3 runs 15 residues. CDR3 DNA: TGCAGCGTTGAAGATGGGGTACCTTCGCAGTATGGCTACACCTTC. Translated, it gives CSVEDGVPSQYGYTF. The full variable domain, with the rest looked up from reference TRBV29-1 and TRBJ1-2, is SAVISQKPSRDICQRGTSLTIQCQVDSQVTMMFWYRQQPGQSLTLIATANQGSEATYESGFVIDKFPISRPNLTFSTLTVSNMSPEDSSIYLCSVEDGVPSQYGYTFGSGTRLTVV.

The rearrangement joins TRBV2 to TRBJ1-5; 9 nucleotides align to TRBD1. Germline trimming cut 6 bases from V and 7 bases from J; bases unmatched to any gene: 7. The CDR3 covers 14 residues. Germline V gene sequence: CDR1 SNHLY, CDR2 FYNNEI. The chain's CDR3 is CASSGDRAGQPQHF. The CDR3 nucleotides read TGTGCCAGCAGCGGGGACAGGGCGGGACAGCCCCAGCATTTT.

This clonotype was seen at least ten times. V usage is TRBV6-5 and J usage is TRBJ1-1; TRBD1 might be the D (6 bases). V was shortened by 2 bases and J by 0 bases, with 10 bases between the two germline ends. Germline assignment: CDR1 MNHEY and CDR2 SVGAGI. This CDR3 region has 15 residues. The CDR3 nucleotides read TGTGCCAGCAGTTACACCGGGACATTGAACACTGAAGCTTTCTTT. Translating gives CASSYTGTLNTEAFF.

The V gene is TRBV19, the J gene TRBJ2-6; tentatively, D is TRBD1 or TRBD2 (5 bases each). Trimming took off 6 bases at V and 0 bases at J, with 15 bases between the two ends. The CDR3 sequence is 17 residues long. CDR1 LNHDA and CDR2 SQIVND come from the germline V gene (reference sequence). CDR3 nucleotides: TGTGCCAGTAGGTCCGGGACGGTCTTCTCTGGGGCCAACGTCCTGACTTTC. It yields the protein CASRSGTVFSGANVLTF.

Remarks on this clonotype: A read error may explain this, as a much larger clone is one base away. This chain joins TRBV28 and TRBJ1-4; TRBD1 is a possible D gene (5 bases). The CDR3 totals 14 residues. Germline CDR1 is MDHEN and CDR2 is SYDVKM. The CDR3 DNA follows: TGTGTCAGCAGGCCCGGCTGGGGCGGCGAAAAACTGTTTTTT. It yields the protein CVSRPGWGGEKLFF.

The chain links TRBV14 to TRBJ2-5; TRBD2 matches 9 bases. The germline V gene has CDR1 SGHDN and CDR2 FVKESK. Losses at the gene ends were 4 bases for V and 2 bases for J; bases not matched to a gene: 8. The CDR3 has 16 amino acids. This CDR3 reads CASSRIAGAGQETQYF. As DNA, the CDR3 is TGTGCCAGCAGCCGAATAGCGGGAGCGGGTCAAGAGACCCAGTACTTC. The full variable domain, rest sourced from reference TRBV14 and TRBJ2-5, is EAGVTQFPSHSVIEKGQTVTLRCDPISGHDNLYWYRRVMGKEIKFLLHFVKESKQDESGMPNNRFLAERTGGTYSTLKVQPAELEDSGVYFCASSRIAGAGQETQYFGPGTRLLVL.

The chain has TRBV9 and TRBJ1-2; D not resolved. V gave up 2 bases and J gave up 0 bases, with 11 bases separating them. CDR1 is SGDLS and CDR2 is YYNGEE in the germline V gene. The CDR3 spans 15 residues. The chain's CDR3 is CASSVLPRSNYGYTF. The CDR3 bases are TGTGCCAGCAGCGTTCTGCCGCGCTCTAACTATGGCTACACCTTC.

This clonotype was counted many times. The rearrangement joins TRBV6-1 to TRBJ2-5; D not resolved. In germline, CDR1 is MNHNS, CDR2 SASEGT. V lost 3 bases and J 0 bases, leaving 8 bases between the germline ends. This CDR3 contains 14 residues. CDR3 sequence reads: CASSDLGYQETQYF. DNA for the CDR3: TGTGCCAGCAGTGATCTTGGCTACCAAGAGACCCAGTACTTC.

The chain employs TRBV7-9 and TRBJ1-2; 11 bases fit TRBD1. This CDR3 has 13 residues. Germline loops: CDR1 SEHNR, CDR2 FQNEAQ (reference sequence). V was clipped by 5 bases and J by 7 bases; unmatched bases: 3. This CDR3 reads CASSPDRGPGYTF. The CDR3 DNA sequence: TGTGCCAGCAGCCCGGACAGGGGGCCTGGCTACACCTTC.

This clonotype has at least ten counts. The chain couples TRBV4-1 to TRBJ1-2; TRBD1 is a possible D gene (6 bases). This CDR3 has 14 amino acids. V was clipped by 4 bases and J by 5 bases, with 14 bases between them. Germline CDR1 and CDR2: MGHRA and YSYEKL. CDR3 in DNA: TGCGCCAGCAGCCTATCGGACAGTCTGTATGGCTACACCTTC. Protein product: CASSLSDSLYGYTF.